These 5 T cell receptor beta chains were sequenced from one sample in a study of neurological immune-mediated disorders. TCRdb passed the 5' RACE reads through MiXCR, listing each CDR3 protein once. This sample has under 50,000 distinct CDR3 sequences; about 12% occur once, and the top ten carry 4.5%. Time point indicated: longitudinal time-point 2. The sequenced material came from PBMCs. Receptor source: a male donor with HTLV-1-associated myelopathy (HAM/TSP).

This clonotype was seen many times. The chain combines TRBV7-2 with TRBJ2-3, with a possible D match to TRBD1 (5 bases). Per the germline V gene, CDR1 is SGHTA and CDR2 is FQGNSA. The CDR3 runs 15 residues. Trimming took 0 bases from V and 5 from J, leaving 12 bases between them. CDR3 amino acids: CASSLAAGPGDTQYF. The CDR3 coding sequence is TGTGCCAGCAGCTTAGCGGCAGGGCCCGGAGATACGCAGTATTTT.

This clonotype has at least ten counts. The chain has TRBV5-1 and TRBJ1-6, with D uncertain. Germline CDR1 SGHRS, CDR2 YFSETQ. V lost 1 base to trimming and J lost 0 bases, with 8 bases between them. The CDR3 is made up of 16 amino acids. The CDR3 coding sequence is TGCGCCAGCAGCTTGCACGCCAGCTCCTATAATTCACCCCTCCACTTT. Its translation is CASSLHASSYNSPLHF.

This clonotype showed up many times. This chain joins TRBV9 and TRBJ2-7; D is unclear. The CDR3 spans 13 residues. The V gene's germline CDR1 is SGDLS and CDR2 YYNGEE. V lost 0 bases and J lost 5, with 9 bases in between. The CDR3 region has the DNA TGTGCCAGCAGCGTAGGTCCCCACGACGAGCAGTACTTC. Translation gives CASSVGPHDEQYF.

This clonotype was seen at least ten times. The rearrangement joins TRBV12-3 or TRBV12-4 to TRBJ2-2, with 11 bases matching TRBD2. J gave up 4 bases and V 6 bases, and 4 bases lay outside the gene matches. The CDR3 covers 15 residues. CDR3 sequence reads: CASSPGLAGTGELFF. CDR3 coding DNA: TGTGCCAGCAGCCCAGGACTAGCGGGCACCGGGGAGCTGTTTTTT.

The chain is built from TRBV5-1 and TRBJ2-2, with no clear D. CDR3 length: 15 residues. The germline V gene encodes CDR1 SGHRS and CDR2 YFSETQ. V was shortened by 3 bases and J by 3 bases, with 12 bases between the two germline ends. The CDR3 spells CASSSLILDTGELFF. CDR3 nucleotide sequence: TGCGCCAGCAGCTCATTAATACTGGACACCGGGGAGCTGTTTTTT. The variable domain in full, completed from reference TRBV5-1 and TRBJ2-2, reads KAGVTQTPRYLIKTRGQQVTLSCSPISGHRSVSWYQQTPGQGLQFLFEYFSETQRNKGNFPGRFSGRQFSNSRSEMNVSTLELGDSALYLCASSSLILDTGELFFGEGSRLTVL.